Shown below are 27 T cell receptor beta chains from a single sample sequenced in a study of cytomegalovirus exposure and HLA in healthy donors. Primers: 60 Vbeta forward and 13 Jbeta reverse. The data were produced by immunoSEQ multiplex PCR, yet TCRdb's version contains in-frame clones alone and is incomplete. Of under 250,000 clones listed, about 80% are singletons. The sequenced sample was PBMCs. The source of these receptors is a woman aged 60 to 75 in good health and CMV-seropositive.

V usage is TRBV25-1 and J usage is TRBJ2-1, with a weak D call TRBD1 (6 bases). Germline CDR1 is MGHDK and CDR2 is SYGVNS. There are 13 residues in the CDR3. Trimming left V 6 bases short and J 5 bases short, with 11 bases between. The CDR3 coding sequence is TGTGCCAGCAGACTCAGGGGTAACAATGAGCAGTTCTTC. Translation gives CASRLRGNNEQFF.

This clone was seen only once. V usage is TRBV15 and J usage is TRBJ2-3; possibly TRBD2 for D (6 bases). Germline lookup yields CDR1 LNHNV and CDR2 YYDKDF (reference sequence). Between the trimmed V and J ends, which lost 11 bases and 0 bases, there was a span of 12 bases. This CDR3 is 13 amino acids long. The CDR3 here is CAAGTVSTDTQYF. The CDR3 DNA reads as TGTGCCGCGGGGACGGTGAGCACAGATACGCAGTATTTT. Full variable domain (missing parts from reference TRBV15 and TRBJ2-3): DAMVIQNPRYQVTQFGKPVTLSCSQTLNHNVMYWYQQKSSQAPKLLFHYYDKDFNNEADTPDNFQSRRPNTSFCFLDIRSPGLGDTAMYLCAAGTVSTDTQYFGPGTRLTVL.

This clone was counted a single time. The rearrangement uses TRBV9 and TRBJ2-6, with D unclear. V lost 4 bases and J lost 1, with 6 bases in between. CDR1 and CDR2 from the germline V gene are SGDLS and YYNGEE. This CDR3 comprises 14 residues. The CDR3 reads CASSYLSGANVLTF. As DNA, the CDR3 is TGTGCCAGCAGCTACCTATCTGGGGCCAACGTCCTGACTTTC.

The V and J genes are TRBV21-1 and TRBJ2-7; TRBD1, the D gene given by the table, was not confirmed from the DNA. TRBV21-1 constitutes a pseudogene. This CDR3 spans 12 amino acids. This CDR3 reads CAWDRDSYEQYF. The CDR3 DNA sequence: TGTGCCTGGGACAGGGACTCCTACGAGCAGTACTTC.

The V call is TRBV15, the J call TRBJ1-5; TRBD1 aligns across 7 bases. The CDR3 extends over 17 amino acids. Germline assignment: CDR1 LNHNV and CDR2 YYDKDF (reference sequence). The V segment lost 0 bases and the J segment 1 base; nucleotides outside the gene matches: 6. The CDR3 reads CATSRDLDRVSNQPQHF. CDR3 sequence (DNA): TGTGCCACCAGCAGAGATCTAGACAGGGTCAGCAATCAGCCCCAGCATTTT. Variable domain in full (rest from reference TRBV15 and TRBJ1-5): DAMVIQNPRYQVTQFGKPVTLSCSQTLNHNVMYWYQQKSSQAPKLLFHYYDKDFNNEADTPDNFQSRRPNTSFCFLDIRSPGLGDTAMYLCATSRDLDRVSNQPQHFGDGTRLSIL.

The chain couples TRBV27 to TRBJ2-7; 8 bases agree with TRBD1. V shed 2 bases and J 7 bases; nucleotides not matched to a gene: 10. The CDR3 has 15 residues. CDR1 is MNHEY and CDR2 is SMNVEV in the germline V gene (reference sequence). The CDR3 reads CASSLGQGPRFEQYF. The CDR3 DNA reads TGTGCCAGCAGTTTAGGACAGGGACCCAGATTTGAGCAGTACTTC.

Concerning this clone: Within the sample, other DNA sequences also encode this same CDR3. The V call is TRBV18, the J call TRBJ1-1; a possible D gene is TRBD1 (6 bases). With 3 bases removed from V and 0 bases from J, the gap between germline ends came to 11 bases. The germline CDR1 and CDR2 sequences are KGHSH and LQKENI. This CDR3 contains 15 residues. DNA of the CDR3: TGTGCCAGCTCACCGAGCCAGGGGTTGAACACTGAAGCTTTCTTT. Translating it yields CASSPSQGLNTEAFF.

This clone is a singleton in its sample. The chain uses TRBV5-6 and TRBJ2-2, with D perhaps TRBD2 (5 bases). CDR3 length: 14 amino acids. Deletions cut 0 bases from V and 6 bases from J, with 9 bases between. CDR1 and CDR2 from the germline V gene are SGHDT and YYEEEE. CDR3 nucleotide sequence: TGTGCCAGCAGCTTGGCGGCGGGCGCCGGGGAGCTGTTTTTT. The encoded protein is CASSLAAGAGELFF. The variable domain in full, completed from reference TRBV5-6 and TRBJ2-2, reads DAGVTQSPTHLIKTRGQQVTLRCSPKSGHDTVSWYQQALGQGPQFIFQYYEEEERQRGNFPDRFSGHQFPNYSSELNVNALLLGDSALYLCASSLAAGAGELFFGEGSRLTVL.

With regard to this clone: The identical CDR3 is also encoded by other nucleotide sequences in the sample. V usage is TRBV18 and J usage is TRBJ1-2, with 7 bases fitting TRBD1. Trimming removed 0 bases from V and 4 bases from J; junction bases left unmatched: 2. This CDR3 comprises 14 residues. Germline V gene sequence: CDR1 KGHSH, CDR2 LQKENI. CDR3 region: CASSPPTGSYGYTF. For the CDR3, the DNA is TGTGCCAGCTCACCACCGACAGGGAGCTATGGCTACACCTTC.

This clone was recorded only once. This chain joins TRBV9 and TRBJ2-7; D might be TRBD1 (6 bases). Germline-derived CDR1 and CDR2 are SGDLS and YYNGEE. V was clipped by 2 bases and J by 1 base, with 13 bases between them. There are 15 residues in the CDR3. CDR3 loop: CASSVGASRSYEQYF. CDR3 sequence (DNA): TGTGCCAGCAGCGTGGGGGCTAGCCGTTCCTACGAGCAGTACTTC. The entire variable domain, with the rest obtained from reference TRBV9 and TRBJ2-7, is as follows: DSGVTQTPKHLITATGQRVTLRCSPRSGDLSVYWYQQSLDQGLQFLIQYYNGEERAKGNILERFSAQQFPDLHSELNLSSLELGDSALYFCASSVGASRSYEQYFGPGTRLTVT.

The chain is built from TRBV5-1 and TRBJ2-3, with 12 bases that match TRBD1. The CDR3 sequence is 16 residues long. V was pared by 2 bases and J by 2 bases, with 3 bases of the junction left unmatched. CDR1 is SGHRS and CDR2 is YFSETQ in the germline V gene. The DNA for the CDR3 is TGCGCCAGCAGCTTACGGGACAGGGGGCTCACAGATACGCAGTATTTT. It is translated as CASSLRDRGLTDTQYF. The full variable domain, rest sourced from reference TRBV5-1 and TRBJ2-3, is KAGVTQTPRYLIKTRGQQVTLSCSPISGHRSVSWYQQTPGQGLQFLFEYFSETQRNKGNFPGRFSGRQFSNSRSEMNVSTLELGDSALYLCASSLRDRGLTDTQYFGPGTRLTVL.

The sample holds a few counts of this clone. This chain connects TRBV10-3 to TRBJ2-3; 10 bases align to TRBD2. The CDR3 has 18 amino acids. Germline V gene sequence: CDR1 ENHRY, CDR2 SYGVKD. V shed 6 bases and J 0 bases; nucleotides not matched to a gene: 12. CDR3 in amino acids: CAISTGGTSVSSTDTQYF. CDR3 coding DNA: TGTGCCATCAGCACCGGTGGGACTAGCGTTTCTAGCACAGATACGCAGTATTTT.

The gene calls are TRBV11-2 and TRBJ2-5; 8 nucleotides match TRBD1. The junction had 11 bases not matched to a gene; V was cut back by 0 bases and J by 5 bases. The CDR3 covers 17 residues. The germline gives CDR1 SGHAT, CDR2 FQNNGV. The DNA of the CDR3 is TGTGCCAGCAGCTTAGATTTGCGGACAGGGTCGAGGGAGACCCAGTACTTC. It yields the protein CASSLDLRTGSRETQYF.

The chain uses TRBV7-6 and TRBJ2-7, with 12 nucleotides matching TRBD2. In germline, CDR1 is SGHVS, CDR2 FNYEAQ. Unmatched junction bases numbered 2, after V lost 4 bases and J lost 4 bases. This CDR3 is 14 amino acids long. This chain's CDR3 is CASSSTSGSYEQYF. The CDR3 DNA reads TGTGCCAGCAGCTCGACTAGCGGGAGTTACGAGCAGTACTTC.

This clone was seen a few times. V usage is TRBV7-2 and J usage is TRBJ2-3; 8 bases align to TRBD2. Germline CDR1 SGHTA, CDR2 FQGNSA. The CDR3 sequence is 17 residues long. V dropped 0 bases and J dropped 4; count of bases not matched to a gene: 9. This chain's CDR3 is CASSLALGGAKADTQYF. In DNA form, the CDR3 reads TGTGCCAGCAGCTTAGCGCTCGGGGGGGCTAAGGCAGATACGCAGTATTTT.

V is TRBV28 and J is TRBJ2-3; perhaps TRBD1 as D (6 bases). Germline CDR1 and CDR2: MDHEN and SYDVKM. This CDR3 is built from 14 residues. V lost 5 bases and J 4 bases, leaving 13 bases between the germline ends. This CDR3 is CASSKPGHPDTQYF. CDR3 in DNA: TGTGCCAGCAGTAAACCGGGACATCCAGATACGCAGTATTTT.

CDR3 amino acids: CASSEVVYEQYF. The CDR3 region has the DNA TGTGCCAGCAGTGAAGTTGTATACGAGCAGTACTTC. V and J are TRBV6-1 and TRBJ2-7, with D unclear. The CDR3 contains 12 residues. CDR1 is MNHNS, CDR2 SASEGT, per germline. V was shortened by 1 base and J by 4 bases, with 5 bases between the two germline ends.

The chain recombines TRBV27 with TRBJ1-2; 8 nucleotides match TRBD1. After removal of 8 bases from V and 7 bases from J, the junction contained 6 bases not matched to a gene. Germline CDR1 MNHEY, CDR2 SMNVEV (reference sequence). This CDR3 spans 12 amino acids. The CDR3 loop reads CASQAGGGGYTF. The CDR3, as DNA: TGTGCCAGCCAAGCAGGGGGCGGTGGCTACACCTTC.

This clone was seen just once. The chain is built from TRBV6-1 and TRBJ2-3; D possibly corresponds to TRBD1 (6 bases). The CDR3 is made up of 12 amino acids. Trimming removed 11 bases from V and 6 bases from J, with 15 bases in between. Germline-derived CDR1 and CDR2 are MNHNS and SASEGT. CDR3 nucleotide sequence: TGTGCCGGAACAGGGCCGGGGGATACGCAGTATTTT. It codes for CAGTGPGDTQYF.

This chain uses TRBV29-1 with TRBJ2-1, with D uncertain. Germline assignment: CDR1 SQVTM and CDR2 ANQGSEA. The CDR3 is made up of 13 amino acids. Trimming stripped 0 bases from V and 7 bases from J, with 10 bases between. The DNA for the CDR3 is TGCAGCGTTGAAGAGCACAGACCTAATGAGCAGTTCTTC. Amino acid sequence: CSVEEHRPNEQFF.

The chain has TRBV9 and TRBJ2-1; perhaps TRBD2 as D (6 bases). V lost 2 bases, J lost 7 bases, and 19 bases lay in between. Germline CDR1 reads SGDLS; CDR2 reads YYNGEE. This CDR3 region has 16 residues. The CDR3 DNA reads TGTGCCAGCAGCGTTCTATGGGGAGGATCGTCGAATGAGCAGTTCTTC. Translated: CASSVLWGGSSNEQFF.

The chain recombines TRBV15 with TRBJ2-7; 8 bases map to TRBD2. The trim removed 3 bases at V and 7 bases at J, leaving 11 bases unmatched. In germline, CDR1 is LNHNV, CDR2 YYDKDF (reference sequence). CDR3 length: 15 amino acids. Written as DNA, the CDR3 is TGTGCCACCAGCAGCGGGGGGGGGCGTACGCTTGAGCAGTACTTC. Its protein product is CATSSGGGRTLEQYF.

The chain combines TRBV9 with TRBJ2-7; TRBD2 matches at 7 bases. Per germline, CDR1 SGDLS and CDR2 YYNGEE. The CDR3 is made up of 15 amino acids. The J segment lost 5 bases and the V segment lost 0 bases, leaving 8 bases of the junction unmatched. The CDR3 DNA follows: TGTGCCAGCAGCGTAGGATTGGCGGGAGATGACGAGCAGTACTTC. This sequence encodes CASSVGLAGDDEQYF.

The chain carries TRBV7-3 and TRBJ2-5, with 7 bases identical to TRBD2. In germline, CDR1 is SGHTA, CDR2 FQGTGA. CDR3 length: 14 amino acids. The junction had 4 bases not matched to a gene; V was cut back by 4 bases and J by 2 bases. CDR3: CASSSGLGQETQYF. In DNA form, the CDR3 reads TGTGCCAGCAGCTCCGGACTAGGACAAGAGACCCAGTACTTC.

This chain uses TRBV18 with TRBJ2-7; 13 bases match TRBD2. V shed 3 bases, J shed 7 bases, and the junction held 9 bases outside the gene matches. Germline CDR1 is KGHSH and CDR2 is LQKENI. The CDR3 runs 16 residues. CDR3 residues: CASSPRTSGSTGEQYF. The DNA of the CDR3 is TGTGCCAGCTCACCCCGGACTAGCGGGAGTACCGGAGAGCAGTACTTC.

The V call is TRBV5-1, the J call TRBJ2-7; 9 bases match TRBD1. Germline CDR1 reads SGHRS; CDR2 reads YFSETQ. V was clipped by 3 bases and J by 5 bases; unmatched bases: 6. This CDR3 is 14 amino acids long. In nucleotides, the CDR3 is TGCGCCAGCAGCTACGGGACAGGGAGCCACGAGCAGTACTTC. It yields the protein CASSYGTGSHEQYF.

This clone occurred a few times. The J gene is TRBJ1-5, the V gene TRBV19, with TRBD1 as a possible D gene (5 bases). The germline V gene encodes CDR1 LNHDA and CDR2 SQIVND (reference sequence). V gave up 9 bases and J gave up 3 bases, with 15 bases separating them. CDR3 length: 14 amino acids. CDR3 protein: CASSTVLNNQPQHF. The CDR3 DNA follows: TGTGCCAGCTCGACAGTACTAAACAATCAGCCCCAGCATTTT.